The text below deals with one TCR beta chain. Original data processing: Estimation of nucleated cell counts relied on the amplification of reference gene primers. The protocol was immunoSEQ multiplex PCR, while the TCRdb copy is restricted to in-frame clones and leaves out a portion. The V and J calls and the clone size are those of that table, but D and trimming were determined from the DNA. This sample has over 200,000 clones, with approximately 85% found just once. The ends were cut back, 8 bases at V and 0 bases at J, with 17 bases in the middle. This CDR3 region has 16 residues. CDR1 and CDR2 (germline): KGHSH, LQKENI. The entry originates in a study of blood T cell repertoires in COVID-19. Study summary: The cDNA or gDNA used as material had been derived from T cells, B-cell-depleted T cells, or PBMCs.

Across under 25 US areas, participants ranged in age from roughly 18 to 89 years. Categorization into cohorts depended on clinical history that participants reported. The chain uses TRBV18 and TRBJ2-1; D is unresolved. This TCR derives from a woman between 50 and 59 years old who had recovered from COVID-19. Sequencing input: PBMCs or T cells enriched from blood (not recorded which). The CDR3 region has the DNA TGTGCCAGCCCAACCCCGATGCCGAGCTCCTACAATGAGCAGTTCTTC. This codes for CASPTPMPSSYNEQFF.